These T cell receptor beta chains were read from a single sample in a study of cytomegalovirus exposure and HLA in healthy donors. Profiling relied on immunoSEQ multiplex PCR, and the TCRdb table lists in-frame clones only, not all of them. The table includes tens of thousands of clones, around 70% detected once. Sequencing input: PBMCs. Receptor source: a woman aged 45-59 years in good health and CMV-seronegative. CDR3s leave out the opening cysteine and the closing phenylalanine or tryptophan. Fields, in order: V gene, J gene, CDR3 protein.

v_call: TRBV30; j_call: TRBJ1-1; cdr3_aa: AWSQTGGNSRNTEAF
v_call: TRBV6-5; j_call: TRBJ1-3; cdr3_aa: ASSYADRGGNTIY
v_call: TRBV5-1; j_call: TRBJ2-5; cdr3_aa: ASSREASALETQY
v_call: TRBV7-2; j_call: TRBJ2-3; cdr3_aa: ASTSTGYRGTDTQY
v_call: TRBV5-1; j_call: TRBJ2-2; cdr3_aa: ASSLSQNGAGELF
v_call: TRBV9; j_call: TRBJ2-7; cdr3_aa: ASSVGTGINYEQY
v_call: TRBV7-9; j_call: TRBJ1-2; cdr3_aa: ASSLDQSFNYGYT
v_call: TRBV7-9; j_call: TRBJ1-2; cdr3_aa: ASSLVGTGVNYGYT
v_call: TRBV6-5; j_call: TRBJ1-5; cdr3_aa: ASSQTGIDQPQH
v_call: TRBV30; j_call: TRBJ2-3; cdr3_aa: AWTGGSDTQY
v_call: TRBV10-3; j_call: TRBJ2-2; cdr3_aa: ASAGQGETGELF
v_call: TRBV6-5; j_call: TRBJ1-2; cdr3_aa: ASSLGLGVVGGYT
v_call: TRBV5-1; j_call: TRBJ2-2; cdr3_aa: ASSYRLRGNTGELF
v_call: TRBV7-9; j_call: TRBJ1-6; cdr3_aa: ASSTENSPLH
v_call: TRBV7-2; j_call: TRBJ1-6; cdr3_aa: ASSPQQGAEYSPLH
v_call: TRBV7-2; j_call: TRBJ1-2; cdr3_aa: ASSFPTGLSGYT
v_call: TRBV7-9; j_call: TRBJ2-3; cdr3_aa: ASISFRGSKTDTQY
v_call: TRBV19; j_call: TRBJ2-2; cdr3_aa: ASSQGAGTGELF
v_call: TRBV18; j_call: TRBJ2-1; cdr3_aa: ASSTSGGGSEQF
v_call: TRBV6-5; j_call: TRBJ2-1; cdr3_aa: ATKADGRPEQF
v_call: TRBV4-2; j_call: TRBJ1-1; cdr3_aa: ASSLLQGRDTEAF
v_call: TRBV19; j_call: TRBJ1-2; cdr3_aa: ASRKDSLGDYT
v_call: TRBV30; j_call: TRBJ2-2; cdr3_aa: AWSRVLTGELF
v_call: TRBV19; j_call: TRBJ1-2; cdr3_aa: ASSIWQGAKNYGYT
v_call: TRBV5-1; j_call: TRBJ1-6; cdr3_aa: ASRDGQGWHSPLH
v_call: TRBV6-4; j_call: TRBJ1-5; cdr3_aa: ASSEIRNQPQH
v_call: TRBV28; j_call: TRBJ2-5; cdr3_aa: ASSNGQGVETQY
v_call: TRBV14; j_call: TRBJ2-3; cdr3_aa: ASSQESLDTQY
v_call: TRBV12-2; j_call: TRBJ2-5; cdr3_aa: ASRFVYRTQY
v_call: TRBV7-9; j_call: TRBJ1-1; cdr3_aa: ASSLGAGNTEAF
v_call: TRBV28; j_call: TRBJ1-2; cdr3_aa: ASSPETDNYGYT
v_call: TRBV6-5; j_call: TRBJ2-1; cdr3_aa: ASSYSGLAGANEQF
v_call: TRBV4-2; j_call: TRBJ1-4; cdr3_aa: ASHQGGNEKLF
v_call: TRBV7-9; j_call: TRBJ2-4; cdr3_aa: ASSNRVDRKNIQY
v_call: TRBV27; j_call: TRBJ2-5; cdr3_aa: ASSSRDTPTETQY
v_call: TRBV19; j_call: TRBJ2-2; cdr3_aa: ASSTPPVNGELF
v_call: TRBV11-1; j_call: TRBJ1-4; cdr3_aa: ASSLGPRGNEKLF
v_call: TRBV27; j_call: TRBJ1-5; cdr3_aa: ASRGAGGAGNQPQH
v_call: TRBV18; j_call: TRBJ2-2; cdr3_aa: ASSPVGEGANTGELF
v_call: TRBV27; j_call: TRBJ1-5; cdr3_aa: ASSPTGLLNQPQH
v_call: TRBV5-8; j_call: TRBJ2-7; cdr3_aa: ASSLQQGARNYEQY
v_call: TRBV9; j_call: TRBJ2-3; cdr3_aa: ASSPLAGGPTDTQY
v_call: TRBV9; j_call: TRBJ2-3; cdr3_aa: ASSPGQGKDTQY
v_call: TRBV7-9; j_call: TRBJ2-7; cdr3_aa: ASSFSRTGATYEQY
v_call: TRBV14; j_call: TRBJ2-1; cdr3_aa: ASSLRGSGRQNEQF
v_call: TRBV4-2; j_call: TRBJ1-5; cdr3_aa: ASSQDSHQPQH
v_call: TRBV30; j_call: TRBJ2-7; cdr3_aa: AWSVQVFAVGQAELSYEQY
v_call: TRBV11-1; j_call: TRBJ1-1; cdr3_aa: ASSPQENTEAF
v_call: TRBV19; j_call: TRBJ1-1; cdr3_aa: ASTPLDRGLNTEAF
v_call: TRBV19; j_call: TRBJ1-2; cdr3_aa: ASSIGQNRAST
v_call: TRBV7-8; j_call: TRBJ1-3; cdr3_aa: ASSLAGAPSGNTIY
v_call: TRBV7-3; j_call: TRBJ1-1; cdr3_aa: ASSLGEGNTEAF
v_call: TRBV10-2; j_call: TRBJ1-5; cdr3_aa: ASRPARGSNQPQH
v_call: TRBV7-6; j_call: TRBJ2-7; cdr3_aa: ASSLGAPTVDEQY